This TCR beta chain was retrieved from a study of OX40 agonist ivuxolimab in advanced cancers. Study-wide background: Patients were infused with ivuxolimab every 2 weeks at 0.01 to 10 mg/kg. Partial responses were achieved by three patients, one with hepatocellular carcinoma and two with cutaneous melanoma.

Patients had blood sampled at baseline and again on cycle 4 day 1 and cycle 7 day 1. The method was immunoSEQ multiplex PCR; TCRdb's version includes in-frame clones alone and lacks a portion of them. The sample yields about 80,000 clones, 80% to 90% seen once. This clone was observed a single time. The CDR3 runs 17 residues. Germline CDR1 SGHVS, CDR2 FQNEAQ. The J segment lost 4 bases and the V segment lost 1 base, leaving 5 bases of the junction unmatched. This clonotype was sampled from an adult with an advanced solid tumor such as melanoma, head and neck, liver or kidney cancer. The genes are TRBV7-8 and TRBJ2-1, with 12 nucleotides matching TRBD2. Here the sequenced sample was CD4+ or CD8+ T cells sorted from blood, taken in a trial of the OX40 agonist ivuxolimab. This CDR3 is CASSLGPSGGAYNEQFF. CDR3 in DNA: TGTGCCAGCAGCTTAGGACCTAGCGGGGGGGCTTACAATGAGCAGTTCTTC.